A selection of T cell receptor beta chains follows, all from one sample in a study of blood T cells in healthy people across ages. TCRdb re-called the 5' RACE reads through MiXCR, storing one row per CDR3 protein. The sample gives roughly 1.5 million distinct CDR3 sequences, 42% of which show up once; more than 4% is in the top ten. The specimen was blood. The origin of the receptors is a woman under 30 in good health. Each CDR3 is given with its conserved first and last residue. A D gene is named only where the DNA matches it firmly. Clone size is given for some rows only: seen once, a few or many times, or a class if the clone is expanded.

cdr3_nt cdr3_aa clone_size d_call j_call v_call
TGTGCCAGCAGGAACAGACAGAGCTCCTACGAGCAGTACTTC CASRNRQSSYEQYF few - TRBJ2-7 TRBV7-2
TGCAGCGTGGGTGGCGGGGCGACCCTAAACACTGAAGCTTTCTTT CSVGGGATLNTEAFF - - TRBJ1-1 TRBV29-1
TGTGCCAGCAGCCAATATAGGGGGGCGGGCACAGATACGCAGTATTTT CASSQYRGAGTDTQYF few - TRBJ2-3 TRBV6-2/TRBV6-3
TGTGCCAGCGGTCTAAAGGTGGCTAGCGGGCCAAATGAGCAGTACTTC CASGLKVASGPNEQYF - TRBD2 TRBJ2-7 TRBV27
TGCAGTGCTAGAGCTGGGACAGGGGGCACAGATGCGCAGTATTTT CSARAGTGGTDAQYF - TRBD1 TRBJ2-3 TRBV20-1
TGTGCCAGCAGCTACTTTGGGACTAGCCCCCAAGAGACCCAGTACTTC CASSYFGTSPQETQYF few TRBD2 TRBJ2-5 TRBV11-2
TGTGCCAGCAGCCAAGCAGGGATAAACAATCAGCCCCAGCATTTT CASSQAGINNQPQHF many - TRBJ1-5 TRBV3-1
TGTGCCAGCAGCCCCCGGCAGGGACTCCCCGTTCTCTACAATGAGCAGTTCTTC CASSPRQGLPVLYNEQFF - - TRBJ2-1 TRBV14
TGTGCCAGCAGCTTAACCGGGACACGCTCCTACGAGCAGTACTTC CASSLTGTRSYEQYF many - TRBJ2-7 TRBV7-2
TGCGCCAGCAGCCAAGATAAGGGGGGGGCCGGGTACAATGAGCAGTTCTTC CASSQDKGGAGYNEQFF - - TRBJ2-1 TRBV4-3
TGTGCCAGCAGCTGGGCAGGGCTATGGGGCAATGAGCAGTTCTTC CASSWAGLWGNEQFF few - TRBJ2-1 TRBV12-3/TRBV12-4
TGTGCCAGCAGCTTATTCGGCCACTACGAGCAGTACTTC CASSLFGHYEQYF few - TRBJ2-7 TRBV7-8
TGTGCCAGCAACCGACGGGAGCCCGATACGCAGTATTTT CASNRREPDTQYF few - TRBJ2-3 TRBV6-2/TRBV6-3
TGTGCCAGCAGCCCAGGCGGAGTCTATAGCAATCAGCCCCAGCATTTT CASSPGGVYSNQPQHF - - TRBJ1-5 TRBV14
TGTGCCAGCAGCACCCCCGGACTCGATACTGAAGCTTTCTTT CASSTPGLDTEAFF - - TRBJ1-1 TRBV12-3/TRBV12-4
TGTGCCAGCAGTCCATGGCTGACAAGGTCAACCTACGAGCAGTACTTC CASSPWLTRSTYEQYF - - TRBJ2-7 TRBV6-2/TRBV6-3
TGTGCCAGCAGTTGGCACAGGTCGTACGAGCAGTACTTC CASSWHRSYEQYF - - TRBJ2-7 TRBV28
TGTGCCAGCAGTTTACCGAGCGGCACTAACTCCTACAATGAGCAGTTCTTC CASSLPSGTNSYNEQFF - - TRBJ2-1 TRBV27
TGTGCCAGCAGCCTCACAAGGGAGACCCAGTACTTC CASSLTRETQYF many - TRBJ2-5 TRBV3-1
TGCAGTGCTAGAGAGCAGGGCCCCTACAATGAGCAGTTCTTC CSAREQGPYNEQFF once - TRBJ2-1 TRBV20-1
TGTGCCAGCAGTTTAGGAGTTAGCGGGAGTGATACGCAGTATTTT CASSLGVSGSDTQYF few TRBD2 TRBJ2-3 TRBV12-3/TRBV12-4
TGCGCCAGCAGCCAAGATCGAGGGATAACAGAGACCCAGTACTTC CASSQDRGITETQYF - - TRBJ2-5 TRBV4-1
TGTGCCAGCAGCCAAGGCGCAAGATATGGCCACACCTTC CASSQGARYGHTF - - TRBJ1-2 TRBV14
TGTGCCACCAGCGTAGTCAGGGGGGTCGATGGCTACACCTTC CATSVVRGVDGYTF few TRBD1 TRBJ1-2 TRBV15
TGTGCCAGCAGTTACGGACAGGGACCTGAAAAACTGTTTTTT CASSYGQGPEKLFF few TRBD1 TRBJ1-4 TRBV6-6
TGTGCCAGCAGCCACGGCGGGTACACCGGGGAGCTGTTTTTT CASSHGGYTGELFF - - TRBJ2-2 TRBV14
TGTGCCAGCAGTTACGGACGGCCGGGGAGCACTGAAGCTTTCTTT CASSYGRPGSTEAFF - - TRBJ1-1 TRBV27
TGTGCCAGCAGTACATTGGGCTCTGGGGCCAACGTCCTGACTTTC CASSTLGSGANVLTF - - TRBJ2-6 TRBV12-3/TRBV12-4
TGCGCCAGCAGCCAAGATCGGCAGGGCTCCTCTGGAAACACCATATATTTT CASSQDRQGSSGNTIYF - - TRBJ1-3 TRBV4-3
TGTGCCAGCAGCGTTAAGCTGACAGGGCTGGTGTTCGAGCAGTACTTC CASSVKLTGLVFEQYF few TRBD1 TRBJ2-7 TRBV11-2
TGTGCCAGCAGCTTAGTCACGATCTCCTCCTACAATGAGCAGTTCTTC CASSLVTISSYNEQFF few - TRBJ2-1 TRBV11-2
TGCGCCAGCGGACAGGGGGATCTGATTGAGGCAGATACGCAGTATTTT CASGQGDLIEADTQYF - TRBD1 TRBJ2-3 TRBV5-1
TGCAGTGCTAGACGAACAGGGGTAGCCTACGAGCAGTACTTC CSARRTGVAYEQYF - TRBD1 TRBJ2-7 TRBV20-1
TGTGCCACAGAGGTCTGGCGGAGCTCCTACAATGAGCAGTACTTC CATEVWRSSYNEQYF - - TRBJ2-7 TRBV15
TGCAGTCTTAAGATCAGCGGGAGTAGGAATGAGCAGTACTTC CSLKISGSRNEQYF - TRBD2 TRBJ2-7 TRBV20-1
TGTGCCAGCAGTTTCGGGCGGGGGGGAACCTACGAGCAGTACTTC CASSFGRGGTYEQYF - TRBD2 TRBJ2-7 TRBV27
TGCGCCAGCAGCCAAGATACAATGGAGACCCAGTACTTC CASSQDTMETQYF - - TRBJ2-5 TRBV4-3
TGTGCCAGCAGTGAATGGGGGCGGGAGAACTATGGCTACACCTTC CASSEWGRENYGYTF - - TRBJ1-2 TRBV25-1
TGTGCCATCCATTCGGGGACAGGGAGTTTTGGCTACACCTTC CAIHSGTGSFGYTF - TRBD1 TRBJ1-2 TRBV10-3
TGTGCCAGCAGTTTACGGGGTGGTGGGCCCAACATTCAGTACTTC CASSLRGGGPNIQYF - - TRBJ2-4 TRBV12-3/TRBV12-4